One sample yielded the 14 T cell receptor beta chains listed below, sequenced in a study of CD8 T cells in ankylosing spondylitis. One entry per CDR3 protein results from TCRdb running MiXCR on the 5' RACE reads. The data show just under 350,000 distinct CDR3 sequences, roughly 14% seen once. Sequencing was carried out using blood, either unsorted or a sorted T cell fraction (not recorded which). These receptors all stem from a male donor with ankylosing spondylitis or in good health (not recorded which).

The CDR3 DNA reads TGTGCCTGGAGTGTAGGGGGCCATGAGCAGTTCTTC. It yields the protein CAWSVGGHEQFF. V and J are TRBV30 and TRBJ2-1, with 7 bases fitting TRBD1. This CDR3 has 12 amino acids. Germline V lookup: CDR1 GTSNPN, CDR2 SVGIG (reference sequence). Germline trimming cut 0 bases from V and 8 bases from J; bases unmatched to any gene: 1.

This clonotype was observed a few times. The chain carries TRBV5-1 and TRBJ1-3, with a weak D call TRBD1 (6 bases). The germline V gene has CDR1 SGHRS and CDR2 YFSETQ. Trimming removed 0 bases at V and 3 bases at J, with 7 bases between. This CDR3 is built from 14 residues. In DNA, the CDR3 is TGCGCCAGCAGCTTGGGGGACAATGGAAACACCATATATTTT. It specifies CASSLGDNGNTIYF. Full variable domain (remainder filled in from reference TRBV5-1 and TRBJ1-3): KAGVTQTPRYLIKTRGQQVTLSCSPISGHRSVSWYQQTPGQGLQFLFEYFSETQRNKGNFPGRFSGRQFSNSRSEMNVSTLELGDSALYLCASSLGDNGNTIYFGEGSWLTVV.

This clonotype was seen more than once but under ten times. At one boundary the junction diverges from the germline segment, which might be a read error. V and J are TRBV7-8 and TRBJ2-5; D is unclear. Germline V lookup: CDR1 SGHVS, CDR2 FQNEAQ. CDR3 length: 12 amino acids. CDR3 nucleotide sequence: TGTGCCAGCAGCTTAGACTCTAGAACCGTGGGCTTC. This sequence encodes CASSLDSRTVGF.

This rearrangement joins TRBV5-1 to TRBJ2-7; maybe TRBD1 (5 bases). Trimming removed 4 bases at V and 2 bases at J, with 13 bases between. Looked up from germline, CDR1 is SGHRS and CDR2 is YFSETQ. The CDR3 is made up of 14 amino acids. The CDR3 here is CASSTNRQTYEQYF. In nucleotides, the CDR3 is TGCGCCAGCAGCACTAATCGACAGACCTACGAGCAGTACTTC. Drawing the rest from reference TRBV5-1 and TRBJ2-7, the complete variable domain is KAGVTQTPRYLIKTRGQQVTLSCSPISGHRSVSWYQQTPGQGLQFLFEYFSETQRNKGNFPGRFSGRQFSNSRSEMNVSTLELGDSALYLCASSTNRQTYEQYFGPGTRLTVT.

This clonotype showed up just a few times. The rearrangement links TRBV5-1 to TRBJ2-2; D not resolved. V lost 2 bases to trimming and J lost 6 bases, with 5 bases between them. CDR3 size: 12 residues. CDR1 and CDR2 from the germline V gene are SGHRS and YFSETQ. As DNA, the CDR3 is TGCGCCAGCAGCTTCCGGGCCGGGGAGCTGTTTTTT. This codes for CASSFRAGELFF.

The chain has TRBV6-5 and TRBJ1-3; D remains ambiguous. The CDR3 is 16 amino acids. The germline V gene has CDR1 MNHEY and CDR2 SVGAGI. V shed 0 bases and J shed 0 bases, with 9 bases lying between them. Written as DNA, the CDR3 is TGTGCCAGCAGTTACTCGAGTTTGGGCTCTGGAAACACCATATATTTT. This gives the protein CASSYSSLGSGNTIYF.

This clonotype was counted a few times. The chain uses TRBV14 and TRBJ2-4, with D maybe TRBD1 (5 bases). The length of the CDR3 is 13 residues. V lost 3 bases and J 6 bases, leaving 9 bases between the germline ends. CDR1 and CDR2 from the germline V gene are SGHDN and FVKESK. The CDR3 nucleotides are TGTGCCAGCAGCCAGGGGCCTACAAACATTCAGTACTTC. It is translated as CASSQGPTNIQYF.

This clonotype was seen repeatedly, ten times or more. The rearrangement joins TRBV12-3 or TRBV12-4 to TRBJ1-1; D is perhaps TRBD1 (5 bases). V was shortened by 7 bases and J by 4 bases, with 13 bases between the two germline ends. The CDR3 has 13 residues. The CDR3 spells CASTWGGFTEAFF. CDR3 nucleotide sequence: TGTGCCAGCACCTGGGGGGGTTTCACTGAAGCTTTCTTT.

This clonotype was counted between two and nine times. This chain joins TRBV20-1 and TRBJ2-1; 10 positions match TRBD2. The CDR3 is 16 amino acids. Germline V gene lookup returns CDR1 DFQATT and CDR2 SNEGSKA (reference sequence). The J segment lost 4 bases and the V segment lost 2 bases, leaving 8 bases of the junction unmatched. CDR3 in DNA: TGCAGTGCTAGACCATACGGACTAGCGGAGTACAATGAGCAGTTCTTC. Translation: CSARPYGLAEYNEQFF.

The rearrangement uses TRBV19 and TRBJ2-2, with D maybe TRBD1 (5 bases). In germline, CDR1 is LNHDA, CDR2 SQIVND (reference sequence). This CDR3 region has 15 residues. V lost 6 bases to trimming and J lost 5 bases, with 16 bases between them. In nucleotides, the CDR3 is TGTGCCAGTAGAACTACCCAGGGTCGGACCGGGGAGCTGTTTTTT. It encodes CASRTTQGRTGELFF.

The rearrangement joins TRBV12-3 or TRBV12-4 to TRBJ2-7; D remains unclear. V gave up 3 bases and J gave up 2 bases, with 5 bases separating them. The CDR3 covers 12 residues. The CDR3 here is CASSFLPYEQYF. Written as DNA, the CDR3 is TGTGCCAGCAGTTTTCTCCCCTACGAGCAGTACTTC.

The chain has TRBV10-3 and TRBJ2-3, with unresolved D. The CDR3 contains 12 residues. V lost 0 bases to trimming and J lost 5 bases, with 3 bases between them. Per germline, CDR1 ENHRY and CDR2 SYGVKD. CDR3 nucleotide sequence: TGTGCCATCAGTGAGTCGGTAGATACGCAGTATTTT. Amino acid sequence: CAISESVDTQYF.

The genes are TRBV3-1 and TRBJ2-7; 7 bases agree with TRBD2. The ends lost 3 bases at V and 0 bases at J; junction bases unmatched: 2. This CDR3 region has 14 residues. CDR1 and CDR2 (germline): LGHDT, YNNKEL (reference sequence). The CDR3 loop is CASSHGGSSYEQYF. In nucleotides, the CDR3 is TGTGCCAGCAGCCACGGGGGGAGCTCCTACGAGCAGTACTTC.

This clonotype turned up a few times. CDR3: CSARGPGTGFAGELFF. As DNA, the CDR3 is TGCAGTGCTAGAGGGCCCGGGACAGGGTTTGCCGGGGAGCTGTTTTTT. The chain uses TRBV20-1 and TRBJ2-2, with TRBD1 matching 9 bases. With 1 base clipped from V and 6 bases from J, the junction kept 9 bases outside the gene matches. Germline values: CDR1 DFQATT, CDR2 SNEGSKA (reference sequence). The CDR3 runs 16 residues.